Sequencing of this T cell receptor beta chain was carried out in a study of cytomegalovirus exposure and HLA in healthy donors. Notes on the study in general: In a later analysis, across HLA loci, associated TCR counts were highest for DRB1, lowest for HLA-C. Among TCR beta chains of equal frequency, HLA-associated ones were more clonally expanded in a later analysis.

Points on this clone: Its cognate antigen is unknown.

The PCR made use of 60 Vbeta and 13 Jbeta primers. Only in-frame clones appear in the TCRdb table, and some are missing; sequencing was by immunoSEQ multiplex PCR. The sample lists approximately 130,000 clones; roughly 72% were seen once. The V and J ends lost 1 base and 8 bases, in that order; junction bases with no gene match: 3. In germline, CDR1 is SQVTM, CDR2 ANQGSEA. This CDR3 is built from 13 residues. The sequencing sample was made of PBMCs. This TCR was recovered from a woman in her 50s in good health and CMV-seronegative. This chain uses TRBV29-1 with TRBJ1-1; the match to TRBD1 covers 11 bases. CDR3 DNA sequence: TGCAGCGTTGAAGGGACAGGGGGCTTAGAAGCTTTCTTT. It translates to CSVEGTGGLEAFF.